These 17 T cell receptor beta chains were all obtained from the same sample, sequenced in a study of blood T cell repertoires in COVID-19. Measured with immunoSEQ multiplex PCR; TCRdb has only the in-frame clones, and not every one. The data hold roughly 140,000 clones, with approximately 80% observed a single time. The specimen sequenced was peripheral blood. These receptor sequences come from a woman between 55 and 75 years old with acute or convalescent COVID-19.

In this sample, this clone turned up once. V is TRBV10-1 and J is TRBJ2-3; 9 bases fit TRBD2. The ends lost 2 bases at V and 1 base at J; junction bases unmatched: 7. Germline assignment: CDR1 WNHNN and CDR2 SYGVQD (reference sequence). This CDR3 is built from 17 residues. The CDR3 sequence is CASSERLAGSGTDTQYF. The CDR3 DNA reads TGCGCCAGCAGTGAGAGGCTAGCGGGATCCGGCACAGATACGCAGTATTTT.

This clone has more than one count but fewer than ten. The chain employs TRBV28 and TRBJ1-6; 7 nucleotides align to TRBD1. Per the germline V gene, CDR1 is MDHEN and CDR2 is SYDVKM. J lost 9 bases, V lost 6 bases, and 11 bases had no gene match. The CDR3 covers 15 residues. CDR3 in amino acids: CASSPRGQGGSPLHF. As DNA, the CDR3 is TGTGCCAGCAGCCCTAGGGGGCAGGGTGGTTCACCCCTCCACTTT.

The V call is TRBV7-9, the J call TRBJ2-2; 10 bases match TRBD2. The CDR3 contains 17 residues. Losses at the gene ends were 3 bases for V and 4 bases for J; bases not matched to a gene: 8. From germline, CDR1 is SEHNR and CDR2 FQNEAQ (reference sequence). The CDR3 reads CASSFHPSGSLTGELFF. The DNA of the CDR3 is TGTGCCAGCAGCTTTCACCCTAGCGGGAGTCTCACCGGGGAGCTGTTTTTT.

The chain couples TRBV6-5 to TRBJ2-1; 10 positions match TRBD2. V lost 6 bases and J lost 10; bases outside the gene matches: 9. The CDR3 covers 14 residues. Germline-derived CDR1 and CDR2 are MNHEY and SVGAGI. CDR3 coding DNA: TGTGCCAGCAGCTCTAGCGGGAGAAAAGTCGAGCAGTTCTTC. Its translation is CASSSSGRKVEQFF.

The gene calls are TRBV19 and TRBJ1-6; 9 positions match TRBD1. From germline, CDR1 is LNHDA and CDR2 SQIVND (reference sequence). J lost 10 bases, V lost 5 bases, and 9 bases had no gene match. This CDR3 spans 15 amino acids. CDR3 in amino acids: CASSVGQGRISPLHF. CDR3 DNA: TGTGCCAGTAGTGTCGGACAGGGGAGGATCTCACCCCTCCACTTT.

This clone was seen a few times. This rearrangement joins TRBV4-1 to TRBJ2-3; D possibly corresponds to TRBD1 (6 bases). The V end lost 4 bases, the J end lost 0 bases, and 14 bases lay between the germline ends. The CDR3 is made up of 16 amino acids. Germline-derived CDR1 and CDR2 are MGHRA and YSYEKL. The CDR3 DNA reads as TGCGCCAGCAGCCTCTCGGACAGTCCTAGCACAGATACGCAGTATTTT. Residues: CASSLSDSPSTDTQYF.

This clone was detected a few times. The CDR3 coding sequence is TGTGCCAGCAGTTTATTTCGATGGGACAGGGCCCTGTTCTTC. This translates into CASSLFRWDRALFF. The chain recombines TRBV27 with TRBJ2-1; 9 nucleotides line up with TRBD1. With 1 base clipped from V and 15 bases from J, the junction kept 10 bases outside the gene matches. Germline V gene data show CDR1 as MNHEY and CDR2 as SMNVEV (reference sequence). This CDR3 is 14 amino acids long.

This chain uses TRBV30 with TRBJ2-7, with a tentative D call TRBD2 (6 bases). Germline V gene sequence: CDR1 GTSNPN, CDR2 SVGIG (reference sequence). V dropped 0 bases and J dropped 0 bases, with 9 bases sitting between them. The CDR3 extends over 14 amino acids. The CDR3 sequence is CAWSVRGFSYEQYF. The CDR3 DNA sequence: TGTGCCTGGAGTGTACGGGGGTTCTCCTACGAGCAGTACTTC.

Concerning this clone: The sample carries other DNA sequences with the same CDR3. The V and J genes are TRBV6-5 and TRBJ2-7, with 9 positions matching TRBD2. V gave up 2 bases and J gave up 1 base; unmatched junction bases: 0. This CDR3 comprises 14 residues. Germline CDR1 reads MNHEY; CDR2 reads SVGAGI. CDR3 loop: CASSYSGGSYEQYF. The CDR3 DNA reads as TGTGCCAGCAGTTACAGCGGGGGGTCCTACGAGCAGTACTTC.

The CDR3 reads CASSLVGGRETQYF. The CDR3 coding sequence is TGTGCCAGCAGCCTTGTCGGGGGTCGGGAGACCCAGTACTTC. V and J are TRBV7-6 and TRBJ2-5, with D maybe TRBD2 (6 bases). Germline CDR1 and CDR2: SGHVS and FNYEAQ. The CDR3 extends over 14 amino acids. The V gene lost 5 bases and the J gene lost 5 bases, with 15 bases spanning the gap.

This chain connects TRBV2 to TRBJ2-3; 9 bases align to TRBD2. The junction had 6 bases not matched to a gene; V was cut back by 8 bases and J by 3 bases. The CDR3 totals 14 residues. CDR1 SNHLY and CDR2 FYNNEI come from the germline V gene. DNA of the CDR3: TGTGCCAGCGTGATTAGCGGGAGTACAGATACGCAGTATTTT. This sequence encodes CASVISGSTDTQYF.

The chain links TRBV28 to TRBJ1-6; D gene uncertain. Trimming removed 1 base from V and 9 bases from J, with 16 bases in between. CDR1 and CDR2 from the germline V gene are MDHEN and SYDVKM. CDR3 size: 16 residues. In DNA form, the CDR3 reads TGTGCCAGCAGTTTATTCTCCCTCCTATTGGTTTCACCCCTCCACTTT. Its protein is CASSLFSLLLVSPLHF.

The chain carries TRBV10-2 and TRBJ1-1; no clear D. The CDR3 covers 12 residues. Germline lookup yields CDR1 WSHSY and CDR2 SAAADI. V was clipped by 2 bases and J by 3 bases, with 4 bases between them. For the CDR3, the DNA is TGCGCCAGCAGTGAGCAATACACTGAAGCTTTCTTT. Amino acids: CASSEQYTEAFF.

The rearrangement joins TRBV6-5 to TRBJ2-7; TRBD2 agrees at 7 bases. V gave up 2 bases and J gave up 5 bases; unmatched junction bases: 9. From germline, CDR1 is MNHEY and CDR2 SVGAGI. The CDR3 sequence is 15 residues long. The CDR3 coding sequence is TGTGCCAGCAGTTACGTCGGACTAGGTCTGAACGAGCAGTACTTC. This encodes CASSYVGLGLNEQYF.

The chain carries TRBV14 and TRBJ2-7; D may be TRBD1 (6 bases). The CDR3 extends over 15 amino acids. In germline, CDR1 is SGHDN, CDR2 FVKESK. The V gene lost 3 bases and the J gene lost 4 bases, with 16 bases spanning the gap. CDR3 loop: CASSQKVGTPYEQYF. In DNA form, the CDR3 reads TGTGCCAGCAGCCAGAAGGTCGGGACACCATACGAGCAGTACTTC. The variable domain in full, completed from reference TRBV14 and TRBJ2-7, reads EAGVTQFPSHSVIEKGQTVTLRCDPISGHDNLYWYRRVMGKEIKFLLHFVKESKQDESGMPNNRFLAERTGGTYSTLKVQPAELEDSGVYFCASSQKVGTPYEQYFGPGTRLTVT.

J is TRBJ2-7 and V is TRBV11-2; TRBD2 agrees at 7 bases. This CDR3 is built from 15 residues. The germline gives CDR1 SGHAT, CDR2 FQNNGV. V lost 3 bases, J lost 4 bases, and 9 bases stayed unmatched. In nucleotides, the CDR3 is TGTGCCAGCAGCTTTGTCCGACTAGCACTATACGAGCAGTACTTC. It is translated as CASSFVRLALYEQYF.

Here the CDR3 DNA reads TGTGCCAGCAGCTTAGTCGCCGGGACAGGGGGCGAGCAGTACTTC. It is translated as CASSLVAGTGGEQYF. The genes are TRBV7-2 and TRBJ2-7; 11 bases agree with TRBD1. Trimming at V came to 1 base and at J to 6 bases, leaving 5 bases not matched to a gene. This CDR3 has 15 amino acids. The germline CDR1 and CDR2 sequences are SGHTA and FQGNSA.